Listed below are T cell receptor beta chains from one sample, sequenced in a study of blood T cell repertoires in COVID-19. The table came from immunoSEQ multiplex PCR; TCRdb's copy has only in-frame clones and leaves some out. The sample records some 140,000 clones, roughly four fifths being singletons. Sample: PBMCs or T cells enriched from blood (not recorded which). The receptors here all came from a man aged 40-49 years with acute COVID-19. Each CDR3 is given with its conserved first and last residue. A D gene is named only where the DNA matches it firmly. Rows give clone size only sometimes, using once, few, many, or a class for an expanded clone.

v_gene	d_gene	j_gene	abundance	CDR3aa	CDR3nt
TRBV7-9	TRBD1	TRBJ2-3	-	CASSPQGDTQYF	TGTGCCAGCAGCCCACAGGGGGATACGCAGTATTTT
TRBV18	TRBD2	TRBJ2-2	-	CASSQVTSGSTGELFF	TGTGCCAGCTCACAGGTGACTAGCGGGAGTACCGGGGAGCTGTTTTTT
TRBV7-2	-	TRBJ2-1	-	CASSHQGGEQFF	TGTGCCAGCAGCCATCAGGGCGGTGAGCAGTTCTTC
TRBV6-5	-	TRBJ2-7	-	CASSLKAGSPYEQYF	TGTGCCAGCAGTTTAAAGGCGGGTTCCCCTTACGAGCAGTACTTC
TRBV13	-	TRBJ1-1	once	CASSLGRTETEAFF	TGTGCCAGCAGCTTAGGACGGACAGAGACTGAAGCTTTCTTT
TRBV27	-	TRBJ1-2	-	CASSFSGVLGGYTF	TGTGCCAGCAGTTTTTCCGGGGTATTAGGTGGCTACACCTTC
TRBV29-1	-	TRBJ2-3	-	CSVGHGRIDTQYF	TGCAGCGTGGGACACGGAAGGATCGATACGCAGTATTTT
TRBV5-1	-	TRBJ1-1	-	CASSSQPRTMNTEAFF	TGCGCCAGCAGCTCCCAACCCCGGACAATGAACACTGAAGCTTTCTTT
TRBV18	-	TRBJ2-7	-	CASSPPGAGEQYF	TGTGCCAGCTCACCCCCAGGGGCGGGCGAGCAGTACTTC
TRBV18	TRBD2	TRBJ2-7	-	CASSEVAGGDYEQYF	TGTGCCAGCTCAGAAGTAGCGGGGGGAGATTACGAGCAGTACTTC
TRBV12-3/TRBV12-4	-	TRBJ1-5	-	CASSLANQPQHF	TGTGCCAGCAGTTTGGCCAATCAGCCCCAGCATTTT
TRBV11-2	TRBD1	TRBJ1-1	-	CASTTRDRANTEAFF	TGTGCCAGCACAACAAGGGACAGGGCGAACACTGAAGCTTTCTTT
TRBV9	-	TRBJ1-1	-	CASSPSGGNTEAFF	TGTGCCAGCAGCCCCTCGGGGGGGAACACTGAAGCTTTCTTT
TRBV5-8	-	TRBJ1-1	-	CATQAPYRIVNTEAFF	TGTGCCACCCAGGCCCCTTACAGAATCGTTAACACTGAAGCTTTCTTT
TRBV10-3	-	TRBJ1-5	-	CAISEILGLGHSNQPQHF	TGTGCCATCAGTGAAATTCTGGGTTTGGGGCATAGCAATCAGCCCCAGCATTTT
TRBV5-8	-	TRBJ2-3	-	CASSLEGTDTQYF	TGTGCCAGCAGCTTGGAGGGGACAGATACGCAGTATTTT
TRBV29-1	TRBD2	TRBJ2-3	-	CSVVLIGLAGGTDTQYF	TGCAGCGTTGTGCTTATTGGACTAGCGGGAGGCACAGATACGCAGTATTTT
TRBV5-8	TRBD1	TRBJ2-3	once	CASSFGDSSTDTQYF	TGTGCCAGCAGCTTCGGGGACAGTAGCACAGATACGCAGTATTTT
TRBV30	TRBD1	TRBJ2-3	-	CAWRLQGAILPDTQYF	TGTGCCTGGAGGCTCCAGGGGGCCATCTTACCAGATACGCAGTATTTT
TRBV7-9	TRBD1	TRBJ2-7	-	CASSRSTGDHEQYF	TGTGCCAGCAGCCGTTCTACAGGGGACCACGAGCAGTACTTC
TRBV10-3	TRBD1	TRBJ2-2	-	CAISEEQGTNTGELFF	TGTGCCATCAGTGAGGAACAGGGGACGAACACCGGGGAGCTGTTTTTT
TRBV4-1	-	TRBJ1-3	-	CASSQDRGSGNTIYF	TGCGCCAGCAGCCAAGACAGGGGTTCTGGAAACACCATATATTTT
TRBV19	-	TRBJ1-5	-	CASSTPSEQPQHF	TGTGCCAGTAGTACACCTTCAGAACAGCCCCAGCATTTT
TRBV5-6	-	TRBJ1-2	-	CASSLGRNYGYTF	TGTGCCAGCAGCTTGGGCAGAAACTATGGCTACACCTTC
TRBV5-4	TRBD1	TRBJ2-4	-	CASSLERGHLNIQYF	TGTGCCAGCAGCTTGGAAAGGGGGCACTTAAACATTCAGTACTTC
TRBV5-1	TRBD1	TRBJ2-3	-	CASSLQGADTQYF	TGCGCCAGCAGCTTGCAGGGGGCAGATACGCAGTATTTT
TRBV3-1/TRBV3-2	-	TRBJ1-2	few	CASSQIDHYGYTF	TGTGCCAGCAGCCAAATAGATCACTATGGCTACACCTTC
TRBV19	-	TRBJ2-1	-	CASTSFRDDEQFF	TGTGCCAGTACTTCCTTCCGGGATGATGAGCAGTTCTTC
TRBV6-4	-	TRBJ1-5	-	CASSGGDQPQHF	TGTGCCAGCTCTGGGGGGGATCAGCCCCAGCATTTT
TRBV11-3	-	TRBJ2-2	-	CASSPGFANTGELFF	TGTGCCAGCAGCCCGGGTTTCGCGAACACCGGGGAGCTGTTTTTT
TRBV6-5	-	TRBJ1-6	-	CASRVGNSPLHF	TGTGCCAGCAGGGTCGGGAATTCACCCCTCCACTTT
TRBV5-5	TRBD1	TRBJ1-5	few	CASSLEQGGQPQHF	TGTGCCAGCAGCTTGGAACAGGGGGGACAGCCCCAGCATTTT
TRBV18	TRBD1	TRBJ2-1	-	CASSPPGTGGPTYNEQFF	TGTGCCAGCTCACCTCCCGGGACAGGGGGACCTACCTACAATGAGCAGTTCTTC
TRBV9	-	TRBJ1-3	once	CASSVETGLGNTIYF	TGTGCCAGCAGCGTCGAGACTGGTCTTGGAAACACCATATATTTT
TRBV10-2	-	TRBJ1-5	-	CASSEATGVGNQPQHF	TGCGCCAGCAGTGAGGCCACAGGAGTTGGCAATCAGCCCCAGCATTTT
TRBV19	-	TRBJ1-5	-	CATRGTEWQPQHF	TGTGCCACTAGGGGCACAGAGTGGCAGCCCCAGCATTTT
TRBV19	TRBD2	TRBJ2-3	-	CASSTSGSRLPFDTQYF	TGTGCCAGTAGTACTAGCGGGAGTAGGCTGCCTTTTGATACGCAGTATTTT
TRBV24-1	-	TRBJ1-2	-	CATSDPGQIYGYTF	TGTGCCACCAGTGATCCCGGACAGATCTATGGCTACACCTTC
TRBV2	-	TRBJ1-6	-	CASVGRGNSPLHF	TGTGCCAGCGTGGGCAGGGGTAATTCACCCCTCCACTTT
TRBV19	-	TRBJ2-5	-	CASSIGHFETQYF	TGTGCCAGTAGTATAGGTCACTTCGAGACCCAGTACTTC
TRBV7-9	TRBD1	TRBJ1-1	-	CASLQGLNTEAFF	TGTGCCAGCTTACAGGGGTTGAACACTGAAGCTTTCTTT
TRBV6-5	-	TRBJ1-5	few	CASRGLTGQPQHF	TGTGCCAGCAGAGGACTCACGGGACAGCCCCAGCATTTT
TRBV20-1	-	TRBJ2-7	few	CSASVEYEQYF	TGCAGTGCTTCGGTCGAATACGAGCAGTACTTC
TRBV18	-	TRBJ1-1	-	CASSPPGVRNTEAFF	TGTGCCAGCTCACCACCGGGAGTTAGGAACACTGAAGCTTTCTTT